The clone carrying this T cell receptor beta chain occurred a few times. Its specificity is not known. The data stem from a study of beta chain features in type 1 diabetes. Study-level results: Among patients with Type 1 diabetes, TCRB CDR3s were moderately but significantly shorter in every one of the four CD4+ subsets.

As every portion of the isolated RNA was reverse transcribed, the sequencing read expressed TCRB transcripts. Clones were sequenced by immunoSEQ multiplex PCR, and TCRdb holds only the in-frame ones, with some missing. Of 300,000 to 450,000 clones in the sample, 9.6% were seen once. CDR1 and CDR2 (germline): SGHRS, YFSETQ. The V and J ends lost 4 bases and 3 bases, in that order; junction bases with no gene match: 7. The CDR3 is 14 residues long. This chain connects TRBV5-1 to TRBJ2-7; 7 bases agree with TRBD1. This sequence was found in a man aged 25-45 years with type 1 diabetes. Sequencing used central memory CD4+ T cells from blood. CDR3 nucleotide sequence: TGCGCCAGCAGCCCAGAGACAGGGAGCTACGAGCAGTACTTC. As protein: CASSPETGSYEQYF.